The 27 T cell receptor beta chains in this list originate from one sample, sequenced in a study of shared clonotypes between healthy human individuals. The protocol was immunoSEQ multiplex PCR, while the TCRdb copy is restricted to in-frame clones and leaves out a portion. The table lists a few million clones, around 95% of them singletons. The sequenced material came from naive CD4+ T cells sorted from blood. The subset denotes: CD45RA+ positively selected. These TCRs come from a man between 18 and 35 years old in good health.

Note on this clone: The sample carries other DNA sequences with the same CDR3. The chain recombines TRBV6-5 with TRBJ2-7, with unresolved D. In germline, CDR1 is MNHEY, CDR2 SVGAGI. The CDR3 is made up of 11 amino acids. Trimming stripped 6 bases from V and 1 base from J, with 4 bases between. The CDR3 reads CASRSSYEQYF. CDR3 coding DNA: TGTGCCAGCAGAAGTTCCTACGAGCAGTACTTC.

The J gene is TRBJ2-2, the V gene TRBV19, with TRBD2 matching over 7 bases. V lost 7 bases to trimming and J lost 3 bases; unmatched junction nucleotides: 11. Germline lookup yields CDR1 LNHDA and CDR2 SQIVND (reference sequence). The CDR3 consists of 16 residues. The CDR3 DNA is TGTGCCAGTACTAGTGGCGGGAGTCTATACACCGGGGAGCTGTTTTTT. This codes for CASTSGGSLYTGELFF.

This chain connects TRBV2 to TRBJ1-1, with TRBD1 as a possible D gene (6 bases). With 8 bases removed from V and 5 bases from J, the gap between germline ends came to 24 bases. CDR3 length equals 16 residues. The germline V gene has CDR1 SNHLY and CDR2 FYNNEI. In nucleotides, the CDR3 is TGTGCCAGCCGTCTTCGGGTCGGGACACCACGGACTGAAGCTTTCTTT. Protein sequence: CASRLRVGTPRTEAFF.

This clone was seen once. The V call is TRBV5-6, the J call TRBJ2-1; 7 positions match TRBD2. Looked up from germline, CDR1 is SGHDT and CDR2 is YYEEEE. This CDR3 has 13 amino acids. The ends lost 5 bases at V and 6 bases at J; junction bases unmatched: 5. CDR3 sequence: CASSWTRRNEQFF. DNA of the CDR3: TGTGCCAGCAGTTGGACTAGGCGCAATGAGCAGTTCTTC.

DNA of the CDR3: TGTGCCAGCAGCGTAGCCATTAGTAACACTGAAGCTTTCTTT. Translated, it gives CASSVAISNTEAFF. The chain carries TRBV9 and TRBJ1-1; D call uncertain. Germline V gene lookup returns CDR1 SGDLS and CDR2 YYNGEE. V lost 0 bases, J lost 2 bases, and 8 bases lay in between. The CDR3 is 14 residues long. Full variable domain (remainder filled in from reference TRBV9 and TRBJ1-1): DSGVTQTPKHLITATGQRVTLRCSPRSGDLSVYWYQQSLDQGLQFLIQYYNGEERAKGNILERFSAQQFPDLHSELNLSSLELGDSALYFCASSVAISNTEAFFGQGTRLTVV.

Remarks on this clone: At the DNA level, this CDR3 is encoded by other sequences in the same sample as well. The J gene is TRBJ1-5, the V gene TRBV6-1, with unresolved D. The CDR3 has 15 amino acids. With 1 base removed from V and 1 base from J, the gap between germline ends came to 8 bases. From germline, CDR1 is MNHNS and CDR2 SASEGT. The CDR3 sequence: CASSEVGLSNQPQHF. The CDR3 DNA reads as TGTGCCAGCAGTGAAGTCGGGTTGAGCAATCAGCCCCAGCATTTT.

The rearrangement uses TRBV18 and TRBJ1-2; D is possibly TRBD1 (5 bases). Germline CDR1 is KGHSH and CDR2 is LQKENI. The germline V and J ends were trimmed by 2 bases and 4 bases, with 11 bases remaining between them. The CDR3 has 14 residues. The chain's CDR3 is CASSPGRQTYGYTF. CDR3 in DNA: TGTGCCAGCTCACCAGGTAGACAGACCTATGGCTACACCTTC. Full variable domain (rest looked up from reference TRBV18 and TRBJ1-2): NAGVMQNPRHLVRRRGQEARLRCSPMKGHSHVYWYRQLPEEGLKFMVYLQKENIIDESGMPKERFSAEFPKEGPSILRIQQVVRGDSAAYFCASSPGRQTYGYTFGSGTRLTVV.

The chain is built from TRBV2 and TRBJ2-7; D is undetermined. This CDR3 spans 15 amino acids. CDR1 is SNHLY and CDR2 is FYNNEI in the germline V gene. V lost 3 bases and J lost 0, with 12 bases in between. For the CDR3, the DNA is TGTGCCAGCAGTGAGGCCCCTTCCATCTCCTACGAGCAGTACTTC. Residues: CASSEAPSISYEQYF.

The chain couples TRBV27 to TRBJ1-5; no reliable D call. Germline V CDR1 and CDR2: MNHEY, SMNVEV (reference sequence). Between the trimmed V and J ends, which lost 6 bases and 2 bases, there was a span of 8 bases. The CDR3 runs to 13 residues. The CDR3 sequence is CASSLHGNQPQHF. In DNA, the CDR3 is TGTGCCAGCAGCCTCCACGGCAATCAGCCCCAGCATTTT.

V is TRBV9 and J is TRBJ1-6; D gene unclear. The germline V gene encodes CDR1 SGDLS and CDR2 YYNGEE. CDR3 length: 13 amino acids. V was cut by 0 bases and J by 10 bases, with 8 bases left in between. The CDR3 reads CASSVELNSPLHF. In DNA form, the CDR3 reads TGTGCCAGCAGCGTAGAACTAAACTCACCCCTCCACTTT.

This sequence joins TRBV4-2 and TRBJ2-3; D unresolved. Trimming pared 1 base from V and 2 bases from J, leaving 7 bases between. This CDR3 contains 14 residues. Germline V gives CDR1 LGHNA, CDR2 YNFKEQ. In DNA, the CDR3 is TGTGCCAGCAGCCAAGCGGTACTCACAGATACGCAGTATTTT. This sequence encodes CASSQAVLTDTQYF.

V usage is TRBV5-6 and J usage is TRBJ2-3; the D is unclear. V lost 4 bases, J lost 2 bases, and 5 bases lay in between. CDR3 length: 12 residues. Germline V gene sequence: CDR1 SGHDT, CDR2 YYEEEE. CDR3 DNA: TGTGCCAGCAGCCCTTTCACAGATACGCAGTATTTT. Its translation is CASSPFTDTQYF.

For this clone: Other nucleotide sequences in the sample specify the same CDR3. V and J are TRBV11-2 and TRBJ1-5; D unresolved. From germline, CDR1 is SGHAT and CDR2 FQNNGV. This CDR3 is 13 amino acids long. V shed 0 bases and J shed 7 bases, with 7 bases lying between them. The CDR3 loop reads CASSLDSGQPQHF. The CDR3 DNA is TGTGCCAGCAGCTTAGATTCGGGGCAGCCCCAGCATTTT.

The J gene is TRBJ2-1, the V gene TRBV6-6; D is uncertain. Germline V lookup: CDR1 MNHNY, CDR2 SVGAGI (reference sequence). V gave up 2 bases and J gave up 4 bases, with 6 bases separating them. This CDR3 contains 13 residues. DNA for the CDR3: TGTGCCAGCAGTTACGAGACTTACAATGAGCAGTTCTTC. It yields the protein CASSYETYNEQFF.

Concerning this clone itself: Other DNA sequences from this sample encode an identical CDR3 as well. The rearrangement links TRBV6-6 to TRBJ2-7, with D unresolved. This CDR3 has 13 residues. Germline values: CDR1 MNHNY, CDR2 SVGAGI (reference sequence). V dropped 0 bases and J dropped 4 bases, with 7 bases sitting between them. This CDR3 is CASSYSGQYEQYF. In nucleotides, the CDR3 is TGTGCCAGCAGTTACTCTGGGCAGTACGAGCAGTACTTC.

In this sample, this clone turned up once. The chain uses TRBV15 and TRBJ2-1; 13 bases match TRBD2. The CDR3 is 16 residues long. V lost 4 bases, J lost 9 bases, and 9 bases stayed unmatched. CDR1 and CDR2 from the germline V gene are LNHNV and YYDKDF (reference sequence). CDR3 sequence (DNA): TGTGCCACCAGCATTTGGACTAGCGGGAGAAGGCTTGAGCAGTTCTTC. Translating it yields CATSIWTSGRRLEQFF.

The sample holds a few counts of this clone. This CDR3 reads CAWSDRGDIQYF. In DNA form, the CDR3 reads TGTGCCTGGAGTGACAGGGGGGACATTCAGTACTTC. This sequence joins TRBV30 and TRBJ2-4, with 8 bases lining up with TRBD1. J lost 8 bases, V lost 1 base, and 1 base had no gene match. Germline V CDR1 and CDR2: GTSNPN, SVGIG (reference sequence). The CDR3 is made up of 12 amino acids.

The gene calls are TRBV25-1 and TRBJ1-4; 7 nucleotides match TRBD1. With 4 bases clipped from V and 6 bases from J, the junction kept 8 bases outside the gene matches. This CDR3 has 15 residues. Germline assignment: CDR1 MGHDK and CDR2 SYGVNS. For the CDR3, the DNA is TGTGCCAGCAGTGCAGACAGGGATCGGTATGAAAAACTGTTTTTT. As protein: CASSADRDRYEKLFF.

For this clone: Other DNA variants within this sample encode the same CDR3. This chain joins TRBV5-8 and TRBJ2-1; 9 bases map to TRBD2. Losses at the gene ends were 0 bases for V and 4 bases for J; bases not matched to a gene: 2. The CDR3 is made up of 15 amino acids. Germline assignment: CDR1 SGHTS and CDR2 YDEGEE. CDR3 nucleotides: TGTGCCAGCAGCTTGGGACTAGCGGAGTACAATGAGCAGTTCTTC. Protein sequence: CASSLGLAEYNEQFF.

This clone was seen a single time. The chain links TRBV11-2 to TRBJ2-7; 9 bases fit TRBD1. The V gene's germline CDR1 is SGHAT and CDR2 FQNNGV. V was clipped by 1 base and J by 5 bases; unmatched bases: 6. The CDR3 consists of 15 residues. This CDR3 reads CASSLAGQGRNEQYF. CDR3 nucleotides: TGTGCCAGCAGCTTAGCTGGACAGGGGAGAAACGAGCAGTACTTC.

The chain recombines TRBV4-1 with TRBJ2-2; D uncertain. CDR1 and CDR2 from the germline V gene are MGHRA and YSYEKL. This CDR3 has 14 residues. Trimming took 5 bases from V and 7 from J, leaving 14 bases between them. The CDR3 nucleotides are TGCGCCAGCAGCATTACCCCCCACGGCGGGGAGCTGTTTTTT. This sequence encodes CASSITPHGGELFF.

V gene TRBV4-1 combines with J gene TRBJ1-5; D is undetermined. Germline assignment: CDR1 MGHRA and CDR2 YSYEKL. Trimming cost V 0 bases and J 4 bases, with 7 bases left between them. The CDR3 length is 14 residues. The CDR3 DNA reads TGCGCCAGCAGCCAAGAGGACGGGAATCAGCCCCAGCATTTT. Protein product: CASSQEDGNQPQHF.

Comments on this clone: One junction end does not reproduce the germline sequence, and a read error may be involved. The chain couples TRBV2 to TRBJ1-2, with D possibly being TRBD1 (5 bases). The CDR3 loop spans 14 amino acids. Germline values: CDR1 SNHLY, CDR2 FYNNEI. For the CDR3, the DNA is TGTGCCAGCAATGAACAGGACCCTAGTTATGGCTACACCTTC. It translates to CASNEQDPSYGYTF.

This chain links TRBV7-9 with TRBJ2-7; D remains unclear. The germline V and J ends were trimmed by 1 base and 3 bases, with 13 bases remaining between them. The germline V gene has CDR1 SEHNR and CDR2 FQNEAQ (reference sequence). The CDR3 spans 15 residues. The CDR3 coding sequence is TGTGCCAGCAGCTTAGGGCAAGGAAGTCGCTACGAGCAGTACTTC. It codes for CASSLGQGSRYEQYF.

The genes are TRBV6-1 and TRBJ1-5; no definite D call. The germline CDR1 and CDR2 sequences are MNHNS and SASEGT. V lost 6 bases to trimming and J lost 3 bases, with 9 bases between them. The CDR3 is 13 amino acids. The CDR3 nucleotides are TGTGCCAGCAGGGTAGGGTTCAATCAGCCCCAGCATTTT. Its translation: CASRVGFNQPQHF.

This chain connects TRBV7-6 to TRBJ2-5, with D perhaps TRBD1 or TRBD2 (5 bases each). CDR3 length equals 15 residues. From germline, CDR1 is SGHVS and CDR2 FNYEAQ. The V and J ends lost 1 base and 4 bases respectively, with 13 bases between them. CDR3 nucleotides: TGTGCCAGCAGCTTAGGGGGGATAGCCCCAGAGACCCAGTACTTC. Translation: CASSLGGIAPETQYF.

As concerns this clone: Different DNA sequences within this sample yield the same CDR3. The V gene is TRBV28, the J gene TRBJ1-5; possible D gene TRBD1, 6 bases. Trimming removed 5 bases from V and 3 bases from J, with 11 bases in between. CDR3 length: 14 residues. CDR1 and CDR2 (germline): MDHEN, SYDVKM. CDR3 residues: CASSLGQNNQPQHF. Here the CDR3 DNA reads TGTGCCAGCAGTCTAGGACAGAACAATCAGCCCCAGCATTTT. Combining the CDR3 with reference TRBV28 and TRBJ1-5 gives the whole variable domain DVKVTQSSRYLVKRTGEKVFLECVQDMDHENMFWYRQDPGLGLRLIYFSYDVKMKEKGDIPEGYSVSREKKERFSLILESASTNQTSMYLCASSLGQNNQPQHFGDGTRLSIL.